Given below is one T cell receptor (beta chain) in context. This record belongs to a study of T cell changes during pregnancy in multiple sclerosis. Profiled with immunoSEQ multiplex PCR; TCRdb holds only in-frame clones, not every one. The sample holds over 80,000 clones, less than 95% seen once. Trimming cost V 5 bases and J 0 bases; bases outside gene matches: 2. This CDR3 contains 15 residues. CDR1 and CDR2 (germline): SGHTA, FQGNSA. The sequences come from peripheral blood, collected in the second trimester of pregnancy. The sequence was obtained from a female donor in good health, enrolled as a control in a pregnancy study. The chain uses TRBV7-2 and TRBJ2-4; the match to TRBD2 covers 9 bases. The CDR3 spells CASSVLAGAKNIQYF. In DNA form, the CDR3 reads TGTGCCAGCAGCGTACTAGCGGGAGCCAAAAACATTCAGTACTTC.